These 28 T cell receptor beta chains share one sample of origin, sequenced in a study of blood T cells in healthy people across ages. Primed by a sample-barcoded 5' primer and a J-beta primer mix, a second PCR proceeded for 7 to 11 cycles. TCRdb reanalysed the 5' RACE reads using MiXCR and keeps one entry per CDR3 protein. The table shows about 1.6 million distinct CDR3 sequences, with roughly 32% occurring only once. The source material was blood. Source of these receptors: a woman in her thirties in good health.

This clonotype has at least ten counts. The CDR3 sequence is CSVDGQGGEQYF. CDR3 nucleotide sequence: TGCAGCGTTGATGGGCAGGGCGGCGAGCAGTACTTC. The chain couples TRBV29-1 to TRBJ2-7; D possibly corresponds to TRBD1 (5 bases). The CDR3 covers 12 residues. Germline CDR1 is SQVTM and CDR2 is ANQGSEA. V was pared by 3 bases and J by 6 bases, with 12 bases between.

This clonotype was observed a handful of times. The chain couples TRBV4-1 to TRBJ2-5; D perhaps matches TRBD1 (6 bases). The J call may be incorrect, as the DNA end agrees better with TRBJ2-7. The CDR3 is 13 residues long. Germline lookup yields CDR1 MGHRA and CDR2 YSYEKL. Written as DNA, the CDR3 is TGCGCCAGCAGCCAAGCCAGGGGCGTCGAGCAGTACTTC. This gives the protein CASSQARGVEQYF.

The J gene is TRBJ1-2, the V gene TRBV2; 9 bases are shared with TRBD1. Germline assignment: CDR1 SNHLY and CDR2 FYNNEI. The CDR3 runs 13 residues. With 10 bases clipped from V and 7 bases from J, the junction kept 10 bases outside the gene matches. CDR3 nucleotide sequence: TGTGCCACTACGGACAGGGGCTCCGGTGGCTACACCTTC. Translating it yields CATTDRGSGGYTF.

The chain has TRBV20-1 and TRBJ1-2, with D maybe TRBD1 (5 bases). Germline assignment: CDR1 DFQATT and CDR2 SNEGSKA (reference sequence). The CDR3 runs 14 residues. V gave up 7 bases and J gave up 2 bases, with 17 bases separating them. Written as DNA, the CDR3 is TGCAGTGGCCCACCCCGCGGGGGGAACTATGGCTACACCTTC. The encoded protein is CSGPPRGGNYGYTF.

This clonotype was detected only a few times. The CDR3 DNA follows: TGTGCAGTCCGAGCGGGGGACAGGCAGTTCTTC. Translated: CAVRAGDRQFF. The chain has TRBV6-1 and TRBJ2-1, with D possibly TRBD2 on 8 matching bases. The germline gives CDR1 MNHNS, CDR2 SASEGT. The length of the CDR3 is 11 residues.

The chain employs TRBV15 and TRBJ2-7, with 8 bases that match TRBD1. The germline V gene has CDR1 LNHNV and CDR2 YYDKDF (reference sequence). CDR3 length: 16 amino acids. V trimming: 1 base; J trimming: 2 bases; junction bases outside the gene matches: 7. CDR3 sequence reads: CATSRGQGLKTYEQYF. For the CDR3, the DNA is TGTGCCACCAGCAGAGGACAGGGGTTGAAAACCTACGAGCAGTACTTC.

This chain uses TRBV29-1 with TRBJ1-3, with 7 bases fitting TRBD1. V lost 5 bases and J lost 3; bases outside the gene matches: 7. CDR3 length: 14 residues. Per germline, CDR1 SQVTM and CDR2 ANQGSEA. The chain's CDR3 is CSVIEGAGGNTIYF. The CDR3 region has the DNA TGCAGCGTTATTGAGGGGGCTGGTGGAAACACCATATATTTT.

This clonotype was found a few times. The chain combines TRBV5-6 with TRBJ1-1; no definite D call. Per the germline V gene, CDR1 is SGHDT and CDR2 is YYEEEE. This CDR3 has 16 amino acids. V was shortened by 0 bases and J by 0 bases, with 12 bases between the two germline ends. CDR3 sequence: CASSLVRANLNTEAFF. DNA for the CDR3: TGTGCCAGCAGCTTGGTGAGGGCCAACTTGAACACTGAAGCTTTCTTT.

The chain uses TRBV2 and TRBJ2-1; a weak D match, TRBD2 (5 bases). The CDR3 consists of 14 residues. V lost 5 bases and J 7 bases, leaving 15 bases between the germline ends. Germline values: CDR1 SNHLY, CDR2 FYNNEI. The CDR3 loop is CASSRSLAGNEQFF. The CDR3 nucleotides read TGTGCCAGCAGTAGGAGCCTAGCTGGAAATGAGCAGTTCTTC.

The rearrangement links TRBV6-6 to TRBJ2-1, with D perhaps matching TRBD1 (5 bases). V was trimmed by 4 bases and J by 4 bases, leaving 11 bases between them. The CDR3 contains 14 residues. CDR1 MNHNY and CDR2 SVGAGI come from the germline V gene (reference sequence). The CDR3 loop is CASSSSQAYNEQFF. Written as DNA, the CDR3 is TGTGCCAGCAGTTCGTCACAGGCTTACAATGAGCAGTTCTTC.

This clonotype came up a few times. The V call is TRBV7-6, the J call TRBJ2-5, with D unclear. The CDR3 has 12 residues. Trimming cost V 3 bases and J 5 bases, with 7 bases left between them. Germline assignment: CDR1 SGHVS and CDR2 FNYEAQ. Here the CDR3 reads CASSFSVETQYF. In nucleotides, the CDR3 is TGTGCCAGCAGCTTTTCTGTGGAGACCCAGTACTTC.

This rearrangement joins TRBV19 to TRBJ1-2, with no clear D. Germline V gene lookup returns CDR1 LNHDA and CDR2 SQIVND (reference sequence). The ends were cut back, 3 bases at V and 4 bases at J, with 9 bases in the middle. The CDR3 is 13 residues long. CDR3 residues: CASSMVQIYGYTF. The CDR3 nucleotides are TGTGCCAGTAGTATGGTACAGATCTATGGCTACACCTTC.

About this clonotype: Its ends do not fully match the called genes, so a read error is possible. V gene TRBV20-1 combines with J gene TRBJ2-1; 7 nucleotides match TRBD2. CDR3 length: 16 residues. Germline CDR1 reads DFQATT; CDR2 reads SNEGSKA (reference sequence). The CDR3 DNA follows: TGCAGTGCTAGTATCGCGGGGGAGAGCTCCTACAATAAGCAGTTCTTC. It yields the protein CSASIAGESSYNKQFF.

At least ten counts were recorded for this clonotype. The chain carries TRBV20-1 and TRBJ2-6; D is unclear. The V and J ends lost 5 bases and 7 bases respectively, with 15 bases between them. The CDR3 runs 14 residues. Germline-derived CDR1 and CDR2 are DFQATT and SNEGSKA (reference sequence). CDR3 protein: CSALDTRGANVLTF. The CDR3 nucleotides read TGCAGTGCTCTTGACACCCGCGGTGCCAACGTCCTGACTTTC.

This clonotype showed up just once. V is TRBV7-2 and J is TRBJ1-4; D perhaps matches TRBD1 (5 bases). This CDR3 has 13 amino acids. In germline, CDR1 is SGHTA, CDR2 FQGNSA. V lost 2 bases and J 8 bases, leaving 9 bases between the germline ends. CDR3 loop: CASSLMGREKLFF. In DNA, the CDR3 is TGTGCCAGCAGCTTAATGGGGCGGGAAAAACTGTTTTTT.

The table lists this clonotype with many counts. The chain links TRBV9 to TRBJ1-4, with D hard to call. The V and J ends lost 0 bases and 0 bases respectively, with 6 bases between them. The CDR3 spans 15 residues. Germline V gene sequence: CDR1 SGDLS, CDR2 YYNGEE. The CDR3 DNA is TGTGCCAGCAGCGTAGATCCGACAACTAATGAAAAACTGTTTTTT. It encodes CASSVDPTTNEKLFF.

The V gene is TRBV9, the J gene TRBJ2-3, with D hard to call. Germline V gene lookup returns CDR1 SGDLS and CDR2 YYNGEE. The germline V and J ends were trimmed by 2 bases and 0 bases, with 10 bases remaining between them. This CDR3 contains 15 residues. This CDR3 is CASSVMGSSTDTQYF. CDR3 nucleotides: TGTGCCAGCAGCGTTATGGGATCTAGCACAGATACGCAGTATTTT. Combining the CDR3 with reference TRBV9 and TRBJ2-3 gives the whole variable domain DSGVTQTPKHLITATGQRVTLRCSPRSGDLSVYWYQQSLDQGLQFLIQYYNGEERAKGNILERFSAQQFPDLHSELNLSSLELGDSALYFCASSVMGSSTDTQYFGPGTRLTVL.

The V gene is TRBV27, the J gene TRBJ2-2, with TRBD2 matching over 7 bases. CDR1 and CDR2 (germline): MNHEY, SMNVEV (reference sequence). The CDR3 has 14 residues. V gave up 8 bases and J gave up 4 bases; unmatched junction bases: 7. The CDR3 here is CASGSSGITGELFF. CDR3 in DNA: TGTGCCAGCGGATCGAGCGGGATCACCGGGGAGCTGTTTTTT.

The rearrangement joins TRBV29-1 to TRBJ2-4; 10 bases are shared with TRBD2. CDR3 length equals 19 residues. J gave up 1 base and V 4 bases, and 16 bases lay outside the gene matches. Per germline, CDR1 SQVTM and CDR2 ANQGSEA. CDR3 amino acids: CSVAVSGRTTGGAKNIQYF. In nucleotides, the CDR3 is TGCAGCGTTGCAGTTAGCGGGAGGACCACCGGGGGGGCCAAAAACATTCAGTACTTC.

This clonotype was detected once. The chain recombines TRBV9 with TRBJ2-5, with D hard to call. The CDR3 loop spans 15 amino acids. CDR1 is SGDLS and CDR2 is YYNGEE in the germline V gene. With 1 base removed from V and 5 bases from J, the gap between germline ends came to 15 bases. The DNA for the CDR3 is TGTGCCAGCAGCGTATTTGAAGACCGGTCGGAGACCCAGTACTTC. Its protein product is CASSVFEDRSETQYF.

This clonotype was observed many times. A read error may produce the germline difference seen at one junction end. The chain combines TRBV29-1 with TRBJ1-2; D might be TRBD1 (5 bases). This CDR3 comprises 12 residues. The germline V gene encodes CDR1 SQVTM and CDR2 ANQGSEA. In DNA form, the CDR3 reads TGCAGCGTAGAAGACAGTAACTATGGCTACACCTTC. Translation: CSVEDSNYGYTF.

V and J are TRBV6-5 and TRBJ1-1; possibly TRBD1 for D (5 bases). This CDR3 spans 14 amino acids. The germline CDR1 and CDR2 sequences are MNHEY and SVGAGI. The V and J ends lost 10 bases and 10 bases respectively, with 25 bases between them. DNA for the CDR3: TGTGCCACTCAGACGGCTCGGAAGGGGTTAGGAGCTTTCTTT. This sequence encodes CATQTARKGLGAFF.

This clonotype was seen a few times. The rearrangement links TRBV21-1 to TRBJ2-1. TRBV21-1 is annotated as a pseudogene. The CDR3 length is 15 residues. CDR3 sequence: CASSKPTRVLGEQFF. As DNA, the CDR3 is TGTGCCAGCAGCAAGCCAACACGGGTCCTAGGTGAGCAGTTCTTC.

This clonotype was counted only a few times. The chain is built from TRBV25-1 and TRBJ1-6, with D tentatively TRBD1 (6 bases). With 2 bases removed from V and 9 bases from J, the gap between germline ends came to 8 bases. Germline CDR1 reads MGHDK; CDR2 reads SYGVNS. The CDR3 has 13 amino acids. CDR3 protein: CASSERTVSPLHF. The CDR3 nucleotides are TGTGCCAGCAGTGAAAGGACAGTTTCACCCCTCCACTTT.

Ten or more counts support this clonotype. CDR3 in DNA: TGCGCCAGCAGCCAAGAGGCAGGCAGGAAAGAGACCCAGTACTTC. Translation: CASSQEAGRKETQYF. V gene TRBV4-1 combines with J gene TRBJ2-5, with D hard to call. The CDR3 consists of 15 residues. V shed 0 bases and J shed 3 bases, with 11 bases lying between them. The germline CDR1 and CDR2 sequences are MGHRA and YSYEKL.

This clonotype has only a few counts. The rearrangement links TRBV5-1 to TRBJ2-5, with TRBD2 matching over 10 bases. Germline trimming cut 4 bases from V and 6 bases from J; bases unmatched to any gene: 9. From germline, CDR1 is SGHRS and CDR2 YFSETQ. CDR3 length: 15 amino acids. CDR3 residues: CASSGTSGKEKTQYF. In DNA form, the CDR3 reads TGCGCCAGCAGCGGTACTAGCGGGAAGGAGAAGACCCAGTACTTC.

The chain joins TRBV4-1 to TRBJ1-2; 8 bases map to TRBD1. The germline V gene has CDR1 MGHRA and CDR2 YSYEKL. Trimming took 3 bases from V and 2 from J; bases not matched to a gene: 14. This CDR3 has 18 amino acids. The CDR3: CASSHYPPGQGTNYGYTF. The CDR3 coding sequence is TGCGCCAGCAGCCATTATCCCCCTGGACAGGGAACGAACTATGGCTACACCTTC.

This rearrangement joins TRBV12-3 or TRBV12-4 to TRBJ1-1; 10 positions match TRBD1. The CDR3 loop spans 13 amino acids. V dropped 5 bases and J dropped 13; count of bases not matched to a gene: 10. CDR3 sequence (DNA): TGTGCCAGCAGTACCGGGACAGGGGCCCTCGGTTTCTTT. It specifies CASSTGTGALGFF.